This is a list of T cell receptor beta chains from one sample in a study of CD8+ T cells in alopecia areata. Sequencing was performed with immunoSEQ multiplex PCR; in TCRdb, only in-frame clones are kept and a portion is missing. This sample yields 100,000 to 120,000 clones, of which roughly 60% are seen a single time; about 20% belongs to the top ten. The sequencing sample was made of CD8+ T cells sorted from blood. The receptors originated from a human donor in good health. Both conserved end residues are trimmed from each CDR3.

>TRBV29-1|TRBJ1-1
GVGYGSEAF
>TRBV4-1|TRBJ2-6
ASSPQTGGFSGANVLT
>TRBV5-1|TRBJ2-7
ASSLGTGAYEQY
>TRBV2|TRBJ2-5
ASSGGEGAETQY
>TRBV5-1|TRBJ2-7
ASSLGWGSYEQY
>TRBV13|TRBJ2-7
ASSLAPYPYEQY
>TRBV7-2|TRBJ2-7
ASSEWTGTYEQY
>TRBV29-1|TRBJ2-7
SVEPRTSGGREQY
>TRBV9|TRBJ1-1
ASSVGTGTEAF
>TRBV28|TRBJ1-6
ASSPPWRDNSPLH
>TRBV2|TRBJ2-3
ASPGDRSTDTQY
>TRBV4-3|TRBJ2-2
ATSSSAGGVFSGELF
>TRBV6-5|TRBJ2-5
ASSLGLMETQY
>TRBV6-1|TRBJ2-7
ASSEGQGRLEEQY
>TRBV5-1|TRBJ2-5
ASSTDRDKGETQY
>TRBV2|TRBJ1-5
ASSGQGPPQH
>TRBV7-9|TRBJ2-1
ASSSPIYYDHEQF
>TRBV7-9|TRBJ1-1
ASSLSTEAF
>TRBV7-9|TRBJ1-2
ASSLYGSGYT
>TRBV5-4|TRBJ2-3
ASSSPPADTQY
>TRBV28|TRBJ2-1
ASSFAGPGSYNEQF
>TRBV9|TRBJ1-1
ASSDGSAGTEAF
>TRBV19|TRBJ2-7
ASSAGLFSSYEQY
>TRBV7-9|TRBJ2-7
ASSPGTSYEQY
>TRBV11-2|TRBJ2-5
ASSPWGAGGWSVGETQY
>TRBV5-6|TRBJ1-1
ASSLGLGGTEAF
>TRBV9|TRBJ2-1
ASSRGRGTSYNEQF
>TRBV6-1|TRBJ1-1
ASSDWVYSGNTEAF
>TRBV5-6|TRBJ2-2
ASSYGTGYTGELF
>TRBV7-9|TRBJ2-3
ASSLYPSGDTDTQY
>TRBV19|TRBJ2-1
ASQQGNEQF
>TRBV11-2|TRBJ1-2
ASSFGASYGYT
>TRBV9|TRBJ2-6
ASSGGDRPGANVLT
>TRBV19|TRBJ2-7
ASSIGTGGYEQY
>TRBV7-9|TRBJ1-5
ASSYGPLINQPQH
>TRBV20-1|TRBJ1-2
SGEGTYGYT
>TRBV4-3|TRBJ2-1
ASSQGGAGVVDEQF
>TRBV7-2|TRBJ2-3
ASSRPPTESTDTQY
>TRBV5-4|TRBJ2-5
ASRGEWPARPLKETQY
>TRBV29-1|TRBJ1-1
SFWTGGTTEAF
>TRBV30|TRBJ2-3
AWNEGEDTQY
>TRBV6-4|TRBJ2-3
ASSPSGESTDTQY